What follows are 10 T cell receptor beta chains derived from one specimen sequenced in a study of early T cells in non-severe SARS-CoV-2 infection. MiXCR, applied by TCRdb to the 5' RACE reads, yields one record per CDR3 protein. Here the sample spans some 36,000 distinct CDR3 sequences, around 5.7% being singletons. The sequencing input was whole blood. The receptors here all came from an adult who was a healthcare worker with PCR-confirmed SARS-CoV-2 infection or an uninfected control (not recorded which).

V usage is TRBV6-2 or TRBV6-3 and J usage is TRBJ1-2, with 8 bases identical to TRBD1. V lost 5 bases and J lost 6; bases outside the gene matches: 14. There are 16 residues in the CDR3. The germline gives CDR1 MNHEY, CDR2 SVGEGT. As DNA, the CDR3 is TGTGCCAGCAGTACACTCGGACAGGGATGGGGCGATGGCTACACCTTC. Encoded protein: CASSTLGQGWGDGYTF.

This clonotype occurred many times. The chain couples TRBV11-1 to TRBJ2-3; possible D gene TRBD2, 6 bases. CDR1 is SGHAT and CDR2 is FQDESV in the germline V gene (reference sequence). V lost 1 base, J lost 4 bases, and 21 bases lay in between. CDR3 length: 18 residues. Here the CDR3 reads CASSLVPNRRETSDTQYF. CDR3 nucleotide sequence: TGTGCCAGCAGCTTAGTCCCTAATAGACGGGAGACGTCAGATACGCAGTATTTT.

This chain links TRBV25-1 with TRBJ2-7; TRBD1 is a possible D gene (6 bases). The CDR3 is 15 residues long. Germline loops: CDR1 MGHDK, CDR2 SYGVNS. Trimming left V 4 bases short and J 8 bases short, with 21 bases between. DNA for the CDR3: TGTGCCAGCAGTGCTGACAGGTTGTTGCACCTGCAGCAGTACTTC. Protein: CASSADRLLHLQQYF.

This clonotype has a count of ten or more. CDR3 residues: CASSLGSVPGQGASGYTF. As DNA, the CDR3 is TGTGCCAGCAGCTTAGGAAGTGTGCCGGGACAGGGGGCGTCTGGCTACACCTTC. The chain couples TRBV7-8 to TRBJ1-2, with 12 positions matching TRBD1. This CDR3 is 18 amino acids long. The ends lost 1 base at V and 7 bases at J; junction bases unmatched: 13. CDR1 and CDR2 from the germline V gene are SGHVS and FQNEAQ.

This clonotype showed up many times. The V call is TRBV28, the J call TRBJ1-1; D gene unclear. Looked up from germline, CDR1 is MDHEN and CDR2 is SYDVKM. The CDR3 covers 13 residues. V was pared by 2 bases and J by 7 bases, with 11 bases between. The CDR3 reads CASSLGSVSEAFF. Here the CDR3 DNA reads TGTGCCAGCAGTTTAGGTTCGGTCAGTGAAGCTTTCTTT.

Ten or more counts support this clonotype. The genes are TRBV28 and TRBJ2-5; the D is unclear. With 5 bases removed from V and 7 bases from J, the gap between germline ends came to 23 bases. Germline V lookup: CDR1 MDHEN, CDR2 SYDVKM. CDR3 length: 16 amino acids. CDR3 protein: CASSRRSGQPGLTQYF. CDR3 in DNA: TGTGCCAGCAGTCGACGTTCCGGCCAGCCCGGTTTGACCCAGTACTTC. The full variable domain, rest sourced from reference TRBV28 and TRBJ2-5, is DVKVTQSSRYLVKRTGEKVFLECVQDMDHENMFWYRQDPGLGLRLIYFSYDVKMKEKGDIPEGYSVSREKKERFSLILESASTNQTSMYLCASSRRSGQPGLTQYFGPGTRLLVL.

This clonotype was counted ten times or more. V gene TRBV29-1 combines with J gene TRBJ1-2; D unclear. CDR1 SQVTM and CDR2 ANQGSEA come from the germline V gene. The CDR3 is 11 residues long. With 3 bases removed from V and 5 bases from J, the gap between germline ends came to 7 bases. The CDR3 protein is CSVDGHYGYTF. The CDR3 coding sequence is TGCAGCGTTGACGGGCATTATGGCTACACCTTC.

This clonotype was detected many times. The chain has TRBV20-1 and TRBJ2-7; TRBD2 is a possible D gene (5 bases). The CDR3 runs to 14 residues. CDR1 and CDR2 (germline): DFQATT, SNEGSKA (reference sequence). Trimming removed 3 bases at V and 4 bases at J, with 16 bases between. This chain's CDR3 is CSASGPREPYEQYF. In nucleotides, the CDR3 is TGCAGTGCTAGCGGACCGAGGGAACCTTACGAGCAGTACTTC.

The table lists this clonotype with a few counts. It may be a read error: a sequence one base away is much more abundant. The chain is built from TRBV6-4 and TRBJ2-6; no definite D call. Trimming pared 2 bases from V and 0 bases from J, leaving 2 bases between. Germline lookup yields CDR1 MRHNA and CDR2 SNTAGT. The CDR3 is made up of 14 amino acids. The CDR3 region has the DNA TGTGCCAGCAGTGACAACTCTGGGGCCAACGTCCTGACTTTC. Translating it yields CASSDNSGANVLTF.

This clonotype was counted only a few times. J is TRBJ2-1 and V is TRBV25-1, with a tentative D call TRBD2 (6 bases). Germline CDR1 is MGHDK and CDR2 is SYGVNS. The V end was cut by 4 bases, the J end by 5 bases, with 18 bases between. This CDR3 is built from 16 residues. The DNA for the CDR3 is TGTGCCAGCAGTGGGGGCGAGCGGGTACCTCACAATGAGCAGTTCTTC. Protein sequence: CASSGGERVPHNEQFF.